These T cell receptor beta chains were read from a single sample in a study of T-cell memory formation after mild COVID-19. TCRdb independently ran MiXCR on the 5' RACE reads; one entry per CDR3 protein. The sample holds 270,000 or so distinct CDR3 sequences, 15% to 20% seen once. The sample taken for sequencing was PBMCs or a T cell subset sorted from them (not recorded which). These receptors were taken from a man aged 18 to 35 who had mild COVID-19 (a few samples of this study predate the infection). Cell type and time point are not known. The CDR3 runs from the conserved cysteine through the conserved F or W. The D gene is left open where the match is weak. Clone sizes are given selectively: once, few, many, or a class where the clone is expanded.

cdr3_aa cdr3_nt clone_size j_call cdr3_length d_call v_call
CAGAGTSSYGYTF TGTGCCGGCGCCGGGACTTCCTCATATGGCTACACCTTC few TRBJ1-2 13 - TRBV6-2/TRBV6-3
CASRPAGLATDTQYF TGTGCCAGCAGACCCGCCGGACTAGCGACAGATACGCAGTATTTT many TRBJ2-3 15 TRBD2 TRBV7-2
CASSRASRSSTDTQYF TGTGCCAGCAGCCGCGCCTCTAGATCTAGCACAGATACGCAGTATTTT few TRBJ2-3 16 - TRBV4-2
CAWSVLAGGPNEQFF TGTGCCTGGAGTGTCCTGGCGGGGGGGCCTAATGAGCAGTTCTTC - TRBJ2-1 15 TRBD2 TRBV30
CASAGQYTDTQYF TGTGCCAGCGCTGGGCAATACACAGATACGCAGTATTTT - TRBJ2-3 13 - TRBV6-1
CASSLGNGEQYF TGTGCCAGCAGCTTAGGGAACGGGGAGCAGTACTTC - TRBJ2-7 12 - TRBV7-9
CASSPQGEIYGYTF TGTGCCAGCAGCCCACAGGGGGAAATCTATGGCTACACCTTC - TRBJ1-2 14 TRBD1 TRBV11-1
CASSPSSLSYEQYF TGTGCCAGCAGTCCCAGCAGCCTCTCCTACGAGCAGTACTTC many TRBJ2-7 14 - TRBV3-1
CASSFQSGGASNEQFF TGTGCCAGCAGCTTCCAGAGCGGGGGGGCAAGCAATGAGCAGTTCTTC many TRBJ2-1 16 TRBD2 TRBV7-2
CASSLAQMGLEAFF TGCGCCAGCAGCTTGGCCCAAATGGGCTTGGAAGCTTTCTTT - TRBJ1-1 14 - TRBV5-1
CASSRDGGKYNTIYF TGCGCCAGCAGCCGGGATGGGGGGAAGTACAACACCATATATTTT - TRBJ1-3 15 - TRBV4-3
CASSLGRTGSRTGELFF TGTGCCAGCAGCTTGGGCCGGACAGGGTCGAGGACCGGGGAGCTGTTTTTT - TRBJ2-2 17 TRBD1 TRBV7-2
CATRTGGGTDTQYF TGTGCCACCAGGACAGGGGGCGGCACAGATACGCAGTATTTT - TRBJ2-3 14 TRBD1 TRBV15
CASSLAGKDTQYF TGTGCCAGCAGCTTAGCGGGGAAAGATACGCAGTATTTT - TRBJ2-3 13 - TRBV7-2
CSVVTSGLVGQYF TGCAGCGTTGTTACTAGCGGTCTGGTCGGGCAGTACTTC - TRBJ2-7 13 TRBD2 TRBV29-1
CASSASGTGDGYTF TGTGCCAGCAGTGCATCCGGGACAGGGGATGGCTACACCTTC few TRBJ1-2 14 TRBD1 TRBV12-3/TRBV12-4
CASSATGGAYEQYF TGTGCCAGCAGCGCCACCGGGGGGGCCTACGAGCAGTACTTC few TRBJ2-7 14 TRBD2 TRBV9
CASSHGVTSTDTQYF TGTGCCAGCAGTCACGGGGTAACTAGCACAGATACGCAGTATTTT - TRBJ2-3 15 - TRBV12-3/TRBV12-4
CSARRLSSGNTIYF TGCAGTGCTAGGCGATTGAGCTCTGGAAACACCATATATTTT few TRBJ1-3 14 - TRBV20-1
CATAGTEGYNEQFF TGTGCCACCGCCGGGACAGAGGGATACAATGAGCAGTTCTTC few TRBJ2-1 14 TRBD1 TRBV24-1
CASSPPLEDWYQETQYF TGTGCCAGCTCACCTCCCCTGGAGGATTGGTACCAAGAGACCCAGTACTTC few TRBJ2-5 17 - TRBV18
CATSDSTGGRNEQFF TGTGCCACCAGTGATTCCACAGGGGGCAGGAATGAGCAGTTCTTC few TRBJ2-1 15 TRBD1 TRBV24-1
CASSLRLAGDTGELFF TGCGCCAGCAGCTTACGACTAGCGGGGGACACCGGGGAGCTGTTTTTT - TRBJ2-2 16 TRBD2 TRBV5-1
CASSPTGQGGQPQHF TGTGCCAGCAGCCCGACCGGACAGGGAGGGCAGCCCCAGCATTTT - TRBJ1-5 15 TRBD1 TRBV7-2
CASREGTGEGDTQYF TGCGCCAGCAGAGAGGGGACCGGCGAGGGGGATACGCAGTATTTT - TRBJ2-3 15 - TRBV5-1
CASSPRLARETQYF TGTGCCAGCTCACCACGGCTAGCTCGGGAGACCCAGTACTTC few TRBJ2-5 14 - TRBV18
CASSTTGTGDSEAFF TGTGCCAGTAGTACGACCGGGACAGGGGACTCTGAAGCTTTCTTT few TRBJ1-1 15 TRBD1 TRBV19
CATSSKLQGAEAFF TGTGCCACCAGCAGTAAGCTTCAGGGCGCTGAAGCTTTCTTT few TRBJ1-1 14 - TRBV15
CASSEGGPSTDTQYF TGTGCCAGCAGCGAGGGGGGTCCTAGCACAGATACGCAGTATTTT - TRBJ2-3 15 - TRBV9
CASSQVSYNEQFF TGCGCCAGCAGCCAGGTGTCCTACAATGAGCAGTTCTTC - TRBJ2-1 13 - TRBV4-3
CSVLTAEIRQYF TGCAGCGTTCTAACAGCGGAGATCCGCCAGTACTTC few TRBJ2-5 12 - TRBV29-1
CSVLQESKNIQYF TGCAGCGTCTTACAGGAATCTAAAAACATTCAGTACTTC many TRBJ2-4 13 - TRBV29-1
CASTVQRDSGANVLTF TGTGCCAGCACGGTCCAAAGGGACTCTGGGGCCAACGTCCTGACTTTC - TRBJ2-6 16 - TRBV7-2
CASSLTSDQPQHF TGTGCCAGCAGCTTAACTTCGGATCAGCCCCAGCATTTT few TRBJ1-5 13 - TRBV7-9
CASSGETGSKHSVYF TGTGCCAGCAGTGGAGAGACAGGGTCTAAACATTCAGTATACTTC - TRBJ2-4 15 TRBD1 TRBV2
CASSQDLVLAGLSPGANVLTF TGCGCCAGCAGCCAAGATCTCGTTCTCGCAGGCCTTTCTCCTGGGGCCAACGTCCTGACTTTC few TRBJ2-6 21 - TRBV4-3
CSAKPPGQGLRGYTF TGCAGTGCTAAGCCCCCGGGACAGGGTTTACGTGGCTACACCTTC few TRBJ1-2 15 TRBD1 TRBV20-1
CASSPSGGAPFF TGTGCCAGCAGCCCCTCGGGGGGGGCGCCGTTCTTC - TRBJ2-1 12 TRBD2 TRBV7-2
CASSYSPRTVVTEQYF TGTGCCAGCAGTTACTCGCCCCGGACGGTGGTTACGGAGCAGTACTTC many TRBJ2-7 16 - TRBV6-5
CSARYGGAPEKLFF TGCAGTGCTAGATACGGGGGGGCGCCCGAAAAACTGTTTTTT - TRBJ1-4 14 - TRBV20-1
CASSHPGGELFF TGCGCCAGCAGCCATCCGGGCGGGGAGCTGTTTTTT - TRBJ2-2 12 - TRBV5-1
CASSFQHEQFF TGTGCCAGCAGCTTTCAGCATGAGCAGTTCTTC - TRBJ2-1 11 - TRBV7-9
CASSPNRATDTQYF TGCGCCAGCAGCCCGAACAGGGCCACAGATACGCAGTATTTT few TRBJ2-3 14 - TRBV5-1
CASSYSGQGLDTQYF TGTGCCAGCAGCTATAGCGGACAGGGGCTCGATACGCAGTATTTT - TRBJ2-3 15 TRBD1 TRBV7-9